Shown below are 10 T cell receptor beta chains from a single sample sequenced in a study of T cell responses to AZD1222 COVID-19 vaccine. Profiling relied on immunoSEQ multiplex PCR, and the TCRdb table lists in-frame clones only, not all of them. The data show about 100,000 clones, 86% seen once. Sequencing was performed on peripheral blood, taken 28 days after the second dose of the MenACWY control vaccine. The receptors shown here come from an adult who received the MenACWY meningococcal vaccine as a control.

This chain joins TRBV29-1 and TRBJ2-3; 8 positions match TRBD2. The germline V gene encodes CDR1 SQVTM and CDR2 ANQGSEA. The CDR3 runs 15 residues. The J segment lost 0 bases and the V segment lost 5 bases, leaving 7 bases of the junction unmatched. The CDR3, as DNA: TGCAGCGTTTCTGGCGGGGGGCATAGCACAGATACGCAGTATTTT. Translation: CSVSGGGHSTDTQYF.

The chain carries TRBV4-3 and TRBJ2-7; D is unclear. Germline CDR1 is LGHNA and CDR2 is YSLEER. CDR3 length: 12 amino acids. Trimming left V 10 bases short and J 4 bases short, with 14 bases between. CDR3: CATAALFYEQYF. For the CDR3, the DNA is TGCGCCACCGCGGCCCTCTTTTACGAGCAGTACTTC.

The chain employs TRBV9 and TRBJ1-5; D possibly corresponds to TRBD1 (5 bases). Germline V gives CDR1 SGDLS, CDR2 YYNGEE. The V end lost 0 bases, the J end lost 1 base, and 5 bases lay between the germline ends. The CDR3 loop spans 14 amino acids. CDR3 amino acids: CASSVGGSNQPQHF. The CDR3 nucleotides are TGTGCCAGCAGCGTAGGGGGGAGCAATCAGCCCCAGCATTTT.

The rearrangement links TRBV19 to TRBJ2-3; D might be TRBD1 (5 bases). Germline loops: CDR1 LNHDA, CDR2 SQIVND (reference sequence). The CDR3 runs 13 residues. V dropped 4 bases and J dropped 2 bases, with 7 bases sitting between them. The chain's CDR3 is CASSNGHTDTQYF. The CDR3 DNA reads TGTGCCAGTAGTAACGGACACACAGATACGCAGTATTTT.

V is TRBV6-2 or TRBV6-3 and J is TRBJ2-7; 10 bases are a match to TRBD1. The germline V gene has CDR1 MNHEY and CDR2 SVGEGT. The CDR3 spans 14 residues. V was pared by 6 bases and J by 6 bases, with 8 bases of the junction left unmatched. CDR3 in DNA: TGTGCCAGCAGCTGGGACAGGGGACGGGGCGAGCAGTACTTC. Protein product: CASSWDRGRGEQYF.

The CDR3 DNA sequence: TGTGCCAGCAGCTTAAGGTGGGGCGGTTCACCCCTCCACTTT. Protein sequence: CASSLRWGGSPLHF. V and J are TRBV7-2 and TRBJ1-6, with D perhaps TRBD1 (5 bases). Germline lookup yields CDR1 SGHTA and CDR2 FQGNSA. The CDR3 has 14 amino acids. Trimming took 2 bases from V and 9 from J, leaving 11 bases between them.

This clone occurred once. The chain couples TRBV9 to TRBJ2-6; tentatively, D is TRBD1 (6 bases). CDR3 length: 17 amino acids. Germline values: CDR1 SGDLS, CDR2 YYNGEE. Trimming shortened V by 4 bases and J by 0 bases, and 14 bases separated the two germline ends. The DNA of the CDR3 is TGTGCCAGCAGCCCCAGGGGACGGGGCTCTGGGGCCAACGTCCTGACTTTC. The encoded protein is CASSPRGRGSGANVLTF.

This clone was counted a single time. CDR3 protein: CASSQESAGGEKLFF. For the CDR3, the DNA is TGTGCCAGCAGCCAAGAGTCGGCAGGCGGCGAAAAACTGTTTTTT. This chain links TRBV4-2 with TRBJ1-4; D is unresolved. The length of the CDR3 is 15 residues. The ends were cut back, 0 bases at V and 8 bases at J, with 13 bases in the middle. Germline V gives CDR1 LGHNA, CDR2 YNFKEQ.

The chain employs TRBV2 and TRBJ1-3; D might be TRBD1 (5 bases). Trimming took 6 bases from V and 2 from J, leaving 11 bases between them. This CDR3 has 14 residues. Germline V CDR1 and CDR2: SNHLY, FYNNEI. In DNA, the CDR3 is TGTGCCAGCAGGGTAGGGGATCCTGGAAACACCATATATTTT. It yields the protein CASRVGDPGNTIYF.

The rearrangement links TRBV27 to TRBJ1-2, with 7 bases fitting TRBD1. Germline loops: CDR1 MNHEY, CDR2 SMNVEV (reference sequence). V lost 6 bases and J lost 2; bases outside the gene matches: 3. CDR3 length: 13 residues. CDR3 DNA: TGTGCCAGCAGAATGGGACAGAACTATGGCTACACCTTC. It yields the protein CASRMGQNYGYTF.